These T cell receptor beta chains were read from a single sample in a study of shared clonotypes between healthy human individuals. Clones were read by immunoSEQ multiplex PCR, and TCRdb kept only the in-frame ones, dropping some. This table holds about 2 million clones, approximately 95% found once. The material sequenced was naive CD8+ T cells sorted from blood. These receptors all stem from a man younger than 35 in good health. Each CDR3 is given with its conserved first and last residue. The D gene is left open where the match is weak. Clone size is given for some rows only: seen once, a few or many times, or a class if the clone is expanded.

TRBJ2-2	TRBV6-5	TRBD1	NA	CASSSDRGRHGELFF	TGTGCCAGCAGTTCGGACAGGGGGCGGCACGGGGAGCTGTTTTTT
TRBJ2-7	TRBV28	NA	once	CASSRGYEQYF	TGTGCCAGCAGCCGGGGGTACGAGCAGTACTTC
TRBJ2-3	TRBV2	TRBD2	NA	CASRLSGGGTDTQYF	TGTGCCAGCAGACTTAGCGGGGGGGGCACAGATACGCAGTATTTT
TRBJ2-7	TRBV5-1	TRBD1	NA	CASSLVDRGNEQYF	TGCGCCAGCAGCCTGGTGGACAGGGGGAACGAGCAGTACTTC
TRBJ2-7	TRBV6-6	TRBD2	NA	CVSRDYAYEQYF	TGTGTCAGCCGGGACTATGCCTACGAGCAGTACTTC
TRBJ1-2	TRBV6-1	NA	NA	CASSEGHIQVAYGYTF	TGTGCCAGCAGTGAAGGACATATCCAGGTTGCCTATGGCTACACCTTC
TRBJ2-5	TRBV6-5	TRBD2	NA	CASSYLAGGPGETQYF	TGTGCCAGCAGTTACTTAGCGGGGGGGCCCGGAGAGACCCAGTACTTC
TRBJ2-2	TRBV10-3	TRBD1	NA	CAISGTGTGGTGELFF	TGTGCCATCAGTGGGACCGGGACAGGGGGAACCGGGGAGCTGTTTTTT
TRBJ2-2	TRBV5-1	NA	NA	CASSLASGPYNTGELFF	TGCGCCAGCAGCTTGGCCTCAGGGCCTTACAACACCGGGGAGCTGTTTTTT
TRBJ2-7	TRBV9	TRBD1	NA	CASSTGAGTAPSFLYF	TGTGCCAGCAGCACAGGAGCCGGGACAGCTCCCTCATTTTTGTACTTC
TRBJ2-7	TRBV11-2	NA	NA	CASSLETMDAPGSYEQYF	TGTGCCAGCAGCTTAGAAACAATGGACGCCCCGGGATCCTACGAGCAGTACTTC
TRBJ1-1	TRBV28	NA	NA	CASSLGEGTEAFF	TGTGCCAGCAGTTTAGGGGAAGGCACTGAAGCTTTCTTT
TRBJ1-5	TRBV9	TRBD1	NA	CASSVDGGTGGETQHF	TGTGCCAGCAGCGTAGATGGCGGGACAGGGGGAGAGACCCAGCATTTT
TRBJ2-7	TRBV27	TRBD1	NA	CASSHGTGYEQYF	TGTGCCAGCAGTCACGGGACAGGTTACGAGCAGTACTTC
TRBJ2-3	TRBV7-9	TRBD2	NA	CASSLPLAGDSTDTQYF	TGTGCCAGCAGCTTACCCCTAGCGGGAGACAGCACAGATACGCAGTATTTT
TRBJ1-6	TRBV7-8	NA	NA	CASSLESSYNSPLHF	TGTGCCAGCAGCTTAGAAAGCTCCTATAATTCACCCCTCCACTTT
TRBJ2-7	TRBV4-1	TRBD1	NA	CASSLQHPGQGSWEQYF	TGCGCCAGCAGCCTGCAACATCCGGGACAGGGTTCGTGGGAGCAGTACTTC
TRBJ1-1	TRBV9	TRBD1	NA	CASSPGWTGLNTEAFF	TGTGCCAGCAGCCCGGGGTGGACAGGCCTGAACACTGAAGCTTTCTTT
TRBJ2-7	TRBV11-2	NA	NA	CASSLDEGEGHHEQYF	TGTGCCAGCAGCTTAGATGAAGGAGAAGGGCACCACGAGCAGTACTTC
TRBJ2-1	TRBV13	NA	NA	CASSPSGDSSYNEQFF	TGTGCCAGCAGCCCATCGGGGGATAGCTCCTACAATGAGCAGTTCTTC
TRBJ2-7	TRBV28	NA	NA	CASISTPSYEQYF	TGTGCCAGCATCTCGACTCCTTCCTACGAGCAGTACTTC
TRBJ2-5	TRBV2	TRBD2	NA	CASSPGTSQETQYF	TGTGCCAGCAGTCCCGGGACTAGCCAAGAGACCCAGTACTTC
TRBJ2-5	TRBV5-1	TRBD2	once	CASSLVPSGMGTQETQYF	TGCGCCAGCAGCTTGGTTCCTAGCGGGATGGGAACACAAGAGACCCAGTACTTC
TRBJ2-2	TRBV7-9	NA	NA	CASSLVGTYLAGELFF	TGTGCCAGCAGCTTAGTGGGAACATACCTCGCCGGGGAGCTGTTTTTT
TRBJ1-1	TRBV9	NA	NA	CASNGGTIGTEAFF	TGTGCCAGCAACGGAGGGACTATCGGCACTGAAGCTTTCTTT
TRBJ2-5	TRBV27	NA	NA	CASSFRFQIGTPGSETQYF	TGTGCCAGCAGTTTTCGGTTTCAAATCGGGACTCCGGGGAGTGAGACCCAGTACTTC
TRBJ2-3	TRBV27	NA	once	CASSFNPDTQYF	TGTGCCAGCAGTTTCAACCCAGATACGCAGTATTTT
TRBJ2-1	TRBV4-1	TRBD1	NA	CASSQKQGTYNEQFF	TGCGCCAGCAGCCAAAAACAGGGGACCTACAATGAGCAGTTCTTC
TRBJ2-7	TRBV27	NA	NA	CATKSLGTPYEQYF	TGTGCCACCAAATCATTGGGGACCCCCTACGAGCAGTACTTC
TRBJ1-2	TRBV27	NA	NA	CASSWTGNYGYTF	TGTGCCAGCAGTTGGACGGGAAACTATGGCTACACCTTC
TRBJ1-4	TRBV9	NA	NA	CASSVGLGAGEKLFF	TGTGCCAGCAGCGTAGGGCTGGGGGCGGGGGAAAAACTGTTTTTT
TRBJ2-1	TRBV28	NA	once	CASSFRGITEQFF	TGTGCCAGCAGTTTCCGTGGGATTACTGAGCAGTTCTTC
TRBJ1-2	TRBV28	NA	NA	CASRSGEGMDYGYTF	TGTGCCAGCAGGAGTGGTGAGGGAATGGACTATGGCTACACCTTC
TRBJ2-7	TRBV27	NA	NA	CASSLWSGQSYEQYF	TGTGCCAGCAGTTTATGGTCGGGACAATCCTACGAGCAGTACTTC
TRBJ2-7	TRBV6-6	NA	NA	CASSYTGVDEQYF	TGTGCCAGCAGTTACACGGGAGTGGACGAGCAGTACTTC
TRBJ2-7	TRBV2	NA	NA	CASTPIETEYEQYF	TGTGCCAGCACCCCCATTGAGACGGAGTACGAGCAGTACTTC
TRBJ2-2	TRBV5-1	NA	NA	CASSLESGLANTGELFF	TGCGCCAGCAGCTTGGAGTCCGGACTCGCGAACACCGGGGAGCTGTTTTTT
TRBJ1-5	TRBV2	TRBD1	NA	CASSGGQGGQPQHF	TGTGCCAGCAGTGGGGGACAGGGGGGACAGCCCCAGCATTTT
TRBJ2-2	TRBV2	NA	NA	CASSDRQKTNTGELFF	TGTGCCAGCAGTGATCGACAGAAAACGAACACCGGGGAGCTGTTTTTT
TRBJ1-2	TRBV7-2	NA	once	CASSLDRASGYTF	TGTGCCAGCAGCTTAGACAGGGCGTCTGGCTACACCTTC
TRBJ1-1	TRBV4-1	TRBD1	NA	CASSTTGAGNTEAFF	TGCGCCAGCAGCACGACAGGGGCCGGGAACACTGAAGCTTTCTTT
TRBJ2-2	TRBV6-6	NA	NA	CASTQGGEGGELFF	TGTGCCAGCACTCAGGGGGGCGAAGGCGGGGAGCTGTTTTTT
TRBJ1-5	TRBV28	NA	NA	CASSARQWGNQPQHF	TGTGCCAGCAGTGCCCGACAATGGGGCAATCAGCCCCAGCATTTT